Presented here are 2 T cell receptor beta chains from one specimen sequenced in a study of T cells in women clearing cervical HPV infection. Generated by immunoSEQ multiplex PCR, the TCRdb table keeps only in-frame clones and is missing some. The sample spans 22,000 or so clones; the ten largest clones claim 12%. What was sequenced was blood buffy coat. All receptors come from a woman between 18 and 70 years old with a cervical HPV16 infection that either progressed to CIN3+ or cleared (not recorded which).

Details on this clone: Read coverage stops 3 residues before the CDR3 terminus; the germline J gene supplies the remainder. The chain employs TRBV19 and TRBJ1-2; the D gene is possibly TRBD1 (5 bases). Germline V CDR1 and CDR2: LNHDA, SQIVND (reference sequence). This CDR3 contains 17 residues. The CDR3 protein is CASSIDHQGSRRYDYTF. The sequenced CDR3 bases are TGTGCCAGTAGTATAGATCATCAGGGTTCTCGACGCTACGAC.

Comment on this clone: The CDR3 end falls 3 residues outside the read, so it is completed with the germline J gene. This chain connects TRBV18 to TRBJ1-1; D call uncertain. Germline CDR1 KGHSH, CDR2 LQKENI. With 3 bases removed from V and 0 bases from J, the gap between germline ends came to 5 bases. The CDR3 consists of 13 residues. CDR3 amino acids: CASSPTVNTEAFF. The DNA read from the CDR3 is TGTGCCAGCTCACCTACAGTGAACACTGAA.